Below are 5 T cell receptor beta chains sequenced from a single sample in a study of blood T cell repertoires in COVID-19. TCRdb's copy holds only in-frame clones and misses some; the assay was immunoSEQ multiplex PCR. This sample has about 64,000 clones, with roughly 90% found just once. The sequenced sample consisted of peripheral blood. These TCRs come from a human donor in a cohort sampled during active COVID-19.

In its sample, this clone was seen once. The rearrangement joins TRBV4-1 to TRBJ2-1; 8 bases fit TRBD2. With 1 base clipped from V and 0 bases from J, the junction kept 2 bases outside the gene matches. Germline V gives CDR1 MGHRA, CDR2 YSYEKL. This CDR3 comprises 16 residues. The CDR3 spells CASSQGGRSSYNEQFF. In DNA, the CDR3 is TGCGCCAGCAGCCAAGGCGGGAGGAGCTCCTACAATGAGCAGTTCTTC.

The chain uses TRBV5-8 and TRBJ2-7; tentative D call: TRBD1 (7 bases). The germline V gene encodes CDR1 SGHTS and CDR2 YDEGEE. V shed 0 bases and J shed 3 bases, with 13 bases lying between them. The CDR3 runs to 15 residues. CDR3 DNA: TGTGCCAGCAGCTTGGGTTTGCGGGACAGCTACGAGCAGTACTTC. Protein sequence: CASSLGLRDSYEQYF.

The CDR3 DNA follows: TGTGCCAGCAGGGAAAGAGGGACTAGCGTCTCCTACGAGCAGTACTTC. It yields the protein CASRERGTSVSYEQYF. The V and J genes are TRBV2 and TRBJ2-7; 10 bases match TRBD2. V was clipped by 6 bases and J by 0 bases; unmatched bases: 8. The CDR3 totals 16 residues. The germline CDR1 and CDR2 sequences are SNHLY and FYNNEI.

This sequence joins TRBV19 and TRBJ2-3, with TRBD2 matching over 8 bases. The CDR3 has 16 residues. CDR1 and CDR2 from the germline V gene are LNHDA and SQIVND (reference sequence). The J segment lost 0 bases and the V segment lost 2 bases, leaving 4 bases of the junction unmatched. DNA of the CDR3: TGTGCCAGTAGTATACCTAGCGGGTCTAGCACAGATACGCAGTATTTT. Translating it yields CASSIPSGSSTDTQYF.

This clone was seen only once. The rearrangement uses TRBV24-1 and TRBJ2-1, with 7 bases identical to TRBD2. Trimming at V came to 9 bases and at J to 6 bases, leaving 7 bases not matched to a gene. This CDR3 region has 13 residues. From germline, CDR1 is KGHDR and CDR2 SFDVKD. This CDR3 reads CATARLASNEQFF. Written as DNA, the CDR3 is TGTGCCACCGCCAGACTAGCCTCCAATGAGCAGTTCTTC.